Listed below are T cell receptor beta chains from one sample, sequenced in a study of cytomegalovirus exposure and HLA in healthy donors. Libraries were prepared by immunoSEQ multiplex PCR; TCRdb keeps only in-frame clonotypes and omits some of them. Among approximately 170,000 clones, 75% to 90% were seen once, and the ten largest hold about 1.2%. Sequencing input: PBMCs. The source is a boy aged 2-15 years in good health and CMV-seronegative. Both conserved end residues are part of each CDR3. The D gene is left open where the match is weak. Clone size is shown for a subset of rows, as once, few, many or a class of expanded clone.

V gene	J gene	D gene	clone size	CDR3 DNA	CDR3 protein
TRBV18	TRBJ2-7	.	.	TGTGCCAGCTCACCACCCTACAGGGTGGGGCGGGAGAAGTACGAGCAGTACTTC	CASSPPYRVGREKYEQYF
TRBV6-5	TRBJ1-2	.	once	TGTGCCAGCAGTAACGGGGCTAACTATGGCTACACCTTC	CASSNGANYGYTF
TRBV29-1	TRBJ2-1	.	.	TGCAGCGGCCTCAGGTTGGAAGATGAGCAGTTCTTC	CSGLRLEDEQFF
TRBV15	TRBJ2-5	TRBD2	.	TGTGCCACCAGCAGAACCGGGACTAGCAGACAAGAGACCCAGTACTTC	CATSRTGTSRQETQYF
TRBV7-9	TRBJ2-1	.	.	TGTGCCAGCAGCTTAGAAAGTCTAGGGGGTCGGGGTGAGCAGTTCTTC	CASSLESLGGRGEQFF
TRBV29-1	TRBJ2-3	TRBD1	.	TGCAGCGTTGAAGGACAGGGGATCACAGATACGCAGTATTTT	CSVEGQGITDTQYF
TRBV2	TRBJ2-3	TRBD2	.	TGTGCCAGCATCCGGGGGGAGACAGATACGCAGTATTTT	CASIRGETDTQYF
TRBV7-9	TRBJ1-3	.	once	TGTGCCAGCAGCTTAACAAGTGATGGAAACACCATATATTTT	CASSLTSDGNTIYF
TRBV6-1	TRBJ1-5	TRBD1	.	TGTGCCAGCAGTGAACTAAGGGGACAGGGGGATCAGCCCCAGCATTTT	CASSELRGQGDQPQHF
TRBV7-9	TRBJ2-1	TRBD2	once	TGTGCCAGCAGCTTAGATGGACTAGCGCTTTACAATGAGCAGTTCTTC	CASSLDGLALYNEQFF
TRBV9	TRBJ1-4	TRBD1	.	TGTGCCAGCAGCGCCGGACAGGGTTTAGGAGAAAAACTGTTTTTT	CASSAGQGLGEKLFF
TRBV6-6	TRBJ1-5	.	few	TGTGCCAGCTCCTTGGGGGGACCTGGCGATCGGCCCCAGCATTTT	CASSLGGPGDRPQHF
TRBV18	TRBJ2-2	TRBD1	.	TGTGCCAGCTCACCCCGGACAGGGAAGGCCGGGGAGCTGTTTTTT	CASSPRTGKAGELFF
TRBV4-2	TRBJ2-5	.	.	TGTGCCAGCAGCCAAGTATGGGGGGTGGCAGGAGAGGAGACCCAGTACTTC	CASSQVWGVAGEETQYF
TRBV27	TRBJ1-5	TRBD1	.	TGTGCCAGCAGACCGGACAGGGGTAGCAATCAGCCCCAGCATTTT	CASRPDRGSNQPQHF
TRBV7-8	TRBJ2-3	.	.	TGTGCCAGCAGCCCTGGTAGAGATACGCAGTATTTT	CASSPGRDTQYF
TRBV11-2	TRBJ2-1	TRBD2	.	TGTGCCAGCAGCTCTGGACTAGCGGGAGGGTATAACGAGCAGTTCTTC	CASSSGLAGGYNEQFF
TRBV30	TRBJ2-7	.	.	TGTGCCTGGAGTGTACAACAGGGCTACGAGCAGTACTTC	CAWSVQQGYEQYF
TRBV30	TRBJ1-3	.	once	TGTGCCTGGAGTGTACTTCTGGGAAACACCATATATTTT	CAWSVLLGNTIYF
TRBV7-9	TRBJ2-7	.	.	TGTGCCAGCAGCCCCCGGGACTGGGACGAGCAGTACTTC	CASSPRDWDEQYF
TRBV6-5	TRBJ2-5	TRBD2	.	TGTGCCAGCAGTTACTCTCGGGCGGGAGGGCCGGAGACCCAGTACTTC	CASSYSRAGGPETQYF
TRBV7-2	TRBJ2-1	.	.	TGTGCCAGCAGCCCCTCCTGGGCCAATGAGCAGTTCTTC	CASSPSWANEQFF
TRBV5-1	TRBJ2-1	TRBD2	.	TGCGCCAGCAGGAGACTAGCGGGAGTTAGTCACCAGTTCTTC	CASRRLAGVSHQFF
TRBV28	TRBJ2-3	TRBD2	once	TGTGCCAGCAGTTTTAACCAGCGGGGCGGAGATACGCAGTATTTT	CASSFNQRGGDTQYF
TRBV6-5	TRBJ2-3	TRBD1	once	TGTGCCAGCAGCCTAGGGGGCCCAGAAGATACGCAGTATTTT	CASSLGGPEDTQYF
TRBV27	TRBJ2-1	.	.	TGTGCCAGCAGGCCCGTAGTCCTCTCCTACAATGAGCAGTTCTTC	CASRPVVLSYNEQFF
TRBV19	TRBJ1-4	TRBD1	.	TGTGCCAGTAGTGACGGGACAGGGCGGGGGAATGAAAAACTGTTTTTT	CASSDGTGRGNEKLFF
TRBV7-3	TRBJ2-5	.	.	TGTGCCAGCAGCTTAATCCCCAGCGTCCAAGAGACCCAGTACTTC	CASSLIPSVQETQYF
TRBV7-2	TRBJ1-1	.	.	TGTGCCAGCAGCACGGGGGGAGGCCGAACCACTGAAGCTTTCTTT	CASSTGGGRTTEAFF
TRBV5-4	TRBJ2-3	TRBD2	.	TGTGCCAGCAGCCAGACTAGCGGGCCCACAGATACGCAGTATTTT	CASSQTSGPTDTQYF
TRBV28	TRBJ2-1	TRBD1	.	TGTGCCAGCAGTTTGTCGGGACAGGGGTACAATGAGCAGTTCTTC	CASSLSGQGYNEQFF
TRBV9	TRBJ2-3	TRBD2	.	TGTGCCAGCAATCGAGCGGGAGGGCCCGCAGATACGCAGTATTTT	CASNRAGGPADTQYF
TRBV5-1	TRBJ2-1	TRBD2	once	TGCGCCAGCAGCGCTAGCGGGGACACCTACTCCTACAATGAGCAGTTCTTC	CASSASGDTYSYNEQFF
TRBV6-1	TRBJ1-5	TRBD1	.	TGTGCCAGCAGTGAAGCAGGGCAGGGGGCACAGCCCCAGCATTTT	CASSEAGQGAQPQHF
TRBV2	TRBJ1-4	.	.	TGTGCCAGCTCAGCCGAGGAAACTCCGACTATTAATGAAAAACTGTTTTTT	CASSAEETPTINEKLFF
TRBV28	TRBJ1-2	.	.	TGTGCCAGCAGTTTCATCGGGAATAACTATGGCTACACCTTC	CASSFIGNNYGYTF
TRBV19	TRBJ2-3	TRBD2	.	TGTGCCAGTAGTCTGGGGACTATCCCCGCCGCAGATACGCAGTATTTT	CASSLGTIPAADTQYF
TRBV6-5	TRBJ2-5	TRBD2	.	TGTGCCAGCAGTGGACTAGCGGGAGAGACCCAGTACTTC	CASSGLAGETQYF
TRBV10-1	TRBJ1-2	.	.	TGCGCCAGCAGTGACCCCTACGGGGGCTACACCTTC	CASSDPYGGYTF
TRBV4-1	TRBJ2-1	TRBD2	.	TGCGCCAGCAGCTTGTTTTGGACTAGCGGGAAAGCCAATGAGCAGTTCTTC	CASSLFWTSGKANEQFF
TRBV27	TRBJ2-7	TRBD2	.	TGTGCCAGCAGCCGAGGAGATAGCGGGCGTAAGCAGTACTTC	CASSRGDSGRKQYF
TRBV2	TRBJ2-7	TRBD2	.	TGTGCCAGCGGGGGGAGGGGCAGCTCCTACGAGCAGTACTTC	CASGGRGSSYEQYF
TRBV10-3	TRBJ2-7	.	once	TGTGCCATCAGTGAGTCCCTGGAGGAGGAGCAGTACTTC	CAISESLEEEQYF
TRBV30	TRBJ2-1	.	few	TGTGCCTGGAGTCCCAATTACAATGAGCAGTTCTTC	CAWSPNYNEQFF
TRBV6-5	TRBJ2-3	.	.	TGTGCCAGCAGTTACGCTTGGGCCGCAGATACGCAGTATTTT	CASSYAWAADTQYF
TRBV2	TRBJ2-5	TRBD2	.	TGTGCCAGCCAGGGACTAGCGGGGGGGGAGACCCAGTACTTC	CASQGLAGGETQYF
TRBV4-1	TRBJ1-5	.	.	TGCGCCAGCAGCCAGCCACAGGTCAATCAGCCCCAGCATTTT	CASSQPQVNQPQHF